This record covers a single TCR beta chain. These data come from a study of blood T cells in healthy people across ages. Next came a second PCR, run for roughly 6 to 11 cycles, which used a sample-barcoded 5' primer along with a J-beta primer mix. TCRdb reprocessed the 5' RACE reads with MiXCR, giving one entry per CDR3 protein. This table holds about 970,000 distinct CDR3 sequences, roughly 47% found once. Per germline, CDR1 DFQATT and CDR2 SNEGSKA (reference sequence). CDR3 size: 14 residues. Trimming pared 8 bases from V and 3 bases from J, leaving 20 bases between. The sequencing input was blood. The V call is TRBV20-1, the J call TRBJ2-7; D may be TRBD1 (5 bases). The sequence derives from a woman aged 55-70 years in good health. In DNA, the CDR3 is TGCAGTCATACACCACCCGACAGCGACTACGAGCAGTACTTC. As protein: CSHTPPDSDYEQYF.